This TCR beta chain was identified during a study of PD-1 blockade in mismatch repair-deficient tumors. At the level of the study: Patients had around twelve mismatch repair-deficient cancer types, all previously treated and progressing. Study outcomes and limitations: Rapid post-treatment expansion, then contraction, generally preceding radiologic response, marked tumor-resident clones.

Trimming removed 5 bases at V and 5 bases at J, with 15 bases between. Germline lookup yields CDR1 MDHEN and CDR2 SYDVKM. CDR3 size: 14 residues. Only in-frame clones appear in the TCRdb table, and some are missing; sequencing was by immunoSEQ multiplex PCR. Among 100,000 to 150,000 clones listed, 86% were seen once. The TCR-sequenced patients were a few responders to pembrolizumab. As to this clone: Antigen specificity is unknown.

This clonotype was obtained from an adult with mismatch repair-deficient cancer. The sample in question was peripheral blood, obtained 44 weeks after starting pembrolizumab. This chain connects TRBV28 to TRBJ1-2; unclear D gene. The CDR3 sequence is CASSLGRLPYGYTF. The CDR3, as DNA: TGTGCCAGCAGTCTTGGACGGTTGCCTTATGGCTACACCTTC.